This T cell receptor beta chain is drawn from a study of blood T cells in healthy people across ages. The total RNA that was extracted per sample amounted to at least 6 micrograms. CDR3 size: 15 residues. CDR1 SGHTA and CDR2 FQGNSA come from the germline V gene. Trimming cost V 7 bases and J 3 bases, with 19 bases left between them. Using a J-beta primer mix together with a sample-barcoded 5' primer, a second PCR was run for about 7 to 12 cycles. TCRdb reprocessed the 5' RACE reads with MiXCR, giving one entry per CDR3 protein. Among approximately 810,000 distinct CDR3 sequences, 25% to 35% were seen once, and the ten largest hold about 18%. Study-level findings and limits: More naive CD4+ cells and higher diversity were found in long-lived than in aged donors.

Ten or more counts support this clonotype. Antigen specificity is unknown. The source of this sequence is a woman older than 75 in good health. Sequencing used blood. V and J are TRBV7-2 and TRBJ2-7; D perhaps matches TRBD2 (5 bases). The DNA of the CDR3 is TGTGCCAGCACCTATACGCGGGTGGGTCACTACGAGCAGTACTTC. It translates to CASTYTRVGHYEQYF. Filled out from reference TRBV7-2 and TRBJ2-7, the complete variable domain reads GAGVSQSPSNKVTEKGKDVELRCDPISGHTALYWYRQSLGQGLEFLIYFQGNSAPDKSGLPSDRFSAERTGGSVSTLTIQRTQQEDSAVYLCASTYTRVGHYEQYFGPGTRLTVT.